These T cell receptor beta chains were read from a single sample in a study of response to subunit inactivated influenza vaccine. Using its own MiXCR run on the RT-PCR reads, TCRdb lists one record per CDR3 protein. The sample records more than 200,000 distinct CDR3 sequences, 12% being singletons. Sequencing used non-naive T cells sorted from PBMCs, obtained 14 to 15 days before vaccination. All receptors derive from a man in his forties or fifties who received an inactivated influenza vaccine. CDR3s include the opening cysteine and the closing phenylalanine or tryptophan. Fields, in order: D gene, V gene, J gene, clone size, CDR3 DNA, CDR3 protein. The D gene is left open where the match is weak. Clone size is stated in some rows and not others, as once, few, many or a class when expanded.

D: TRBD2
V: TRBV3-1
J: TRBJ2-6
size: few
DNA: TGTGCCAGCAGCCAAAGACCCGGGACTAGCGGGAGGGCTGCTGGGGCCAACGTCCTGACTTTC
CDR3: CASSQRPGTSGRAAGANVLTF

D: TRBD2
V: TRBV7-2
J: TRBJ2-1
size: many
DNA: TGTGCCAGCAGCTTAGCCGGGGGGGGGAATGAGCAGTTCTTC
CDR3: CASSLAGGGNEQFF

D: TRBD2
V: TRBV7-6
J: TRBJ2-7
size: NA
DNA: TGTGCCAGCAGCACCGGGACTAGCGGCGAGCAGTACTTC
CDR3: CASSTGTSGEQYF

D: TRBD2
V: TRBV3-1
J: TRBJ2-7
size: many
DNA: TGTGCCAGCAGCCGCGGGGGTTACGAGCAGTACTTC
CDR3: CASSRGGYEQYF

D: NA
V: TRBV5-6
J: TRBJ1-5
size: many
DNA: TGTGCCAGCAGCTTGTGGGGCATTGGCCAGCCCCAGCATTTT
CDR3: CASSLWGIGQPQHF

D: NA
V: TRBV28
J: TRBJ1-5
size: few
DNA: TGTGCCAGCAGTCTCCCCTCGGGGAGGGTTAGCAATCAGCCCCAGCATTTT
CDR3: CASSLPSGRVSNQPQHF

D: NA
V: TRBV29-1
J: TRBJ2-7
size: NA
DNA: TGCAGCGTTGAAGACCGAAGGGGTCCCCTAGTCCGCGAGCAGTACTTC
CDR3: CSVEDRRGPLVREQYF

D: NA
V: TRBV20-1
J: TRBJ2-5
size: NA
DNA: TGCAGTGCTAGAGATGGTCCTAGCTTGACCCAGTACTTC
CDR3: CSARDGPSLTQYF

D: TRBD2
V: TRBV4-2
J: TRBJ2-7
size: NA
DNA: TGTGCCAGCAGCCAAGGACTAGCGGGGGTCCTTAACTACGAGCAGTACTTC
CDR3: CASSQGLAGVLNYEQYF

D: NA
V: TRBV7-9
J: TRBJ1-2
size: few
DNA: TGTGCCAGCACCCACTTACCCCTCGGCTATGGCTACACCTTC
CDR3: CASTHLPLGYGYTF

D: TRBD2
V: TRBV28
J: TRBJ2-1
size: many
DNA: TGTGCCAGCAGTTTAGATTTCGGGACTAGTCTCAATGAGCAGTTCTTC
CDR3: CASSLDFGTSLNEQFF

D: TRBD2
V: TRBV20-1
J: TRBJ2-5
size: many
DNA: TGCAGTGCTAGCGGGGGGGCTAAACAAGAGACCCAGTACTTC
CDR3: CSASGGAKQETQYF

D: NA
V: TRBV12-3/TRBV12-4
J: TRBJ1-3
size: few
DNA: TGTGCCAGCAGTCTCAGGGTGCCTTCCTCTGGAAACACCATATATTTT
CDR3: CASSLRVPSSGNTIYF

D: NA
V: TRBV5-1
J: TRBJ2-6
size: NA
DNA: TGCGCCAGCAGCTTGACCACACCGGTGTCTGGGGCCAACGTCCTGACTTTC
CDR3: CASSLTTPVSGANVLTF

D: TRBD2
V: TRBV19
J: TRBJ2-1
size: few
DNA: TGTGCCAGTAGTATTGGGTTAAGCGGGAGCTCCTACAATGAGCAGTTCTTC
CDR3: CASSIGLSGSSYNEQFF